These 13 T cell receptor beta chains originate from one sample sequenced in a study of regulatory T cells in long-lasting Graves disease. This sample's time point: newly diagnosed GD, antithyroid drugs for less than 3 months. Isolated PBMC RNA provided the starting material for the TCR library. TCR beta libraries were built with iRepertoire HTBI primers and Arm-PCR of CDR3 regions. Via MiXCR, TCRdb re-called the multiplex PCR reads, giving one row per CDR3 protein. The sample has 600,000 to 650,000 distinct CDR3 sequences; roughly 15% are singletons. The same data also contributed to another study, on T cells in Graves' hyperthyroidism and ophthalmopathy.

Sequenced material: peripheral blood mononuclear cells (PBMCs), taken at new diagnosis, from a patient treated with antithyroid drugs. These receptors were obtained from a woman younger than 45 with Graves disease.

The V and J genes are TRBV11-2 and TRBJ2-3, with 8 bases fitting TRBD2. Germline CDR1 SGHAT, CDR2 FQNNGV. The CDR3 is 16 amino acids. Trimming cost V 2 bases and J 5 bases; bases outside gene matches: 9. The CDR3, as DNA: TGTGCCAGCAGCTTATACGGGAGGGCCACGGGAGATACGCAGTATTTT. Amino acids: CASSLYGRATGDTQYF.

The table lists this clonotype with a few counts. The chain is built from TRBV19 and TRBJ2-3; D remains ambiguous. Trimming left V 7 bases short and J 4 bases short, with 12 bases between. Germline CDR1 reads LNHDA; CDR2 reads SQIVND (reference sequence). The CDR3 is made up of 13 amino acids. The CDR3 DNA is TGTGCCAGTAACGAGGCCCGCGCAGATACGCAGTATTTT. It is translated as CASNEARADTQYF.

The chain is built from TRBV18 and TRBJ1-5, with a tentative D call TRBD1 (5 bases). V lost 3 bases and J 5 bases, leaving 14 bases between the germline ends. CDR1 is KGHSH, CDR2 LQKENI, per germline. This CDR3 comprises 15 residues. The CDR3 DNA reads TGTGCCAGCTCACCTAAGGGGATAGATGATCAGCCCCAGCATTTT. As protein: CASSPKGIDDQPQHF.

This clonotype was counted between two and nine times. The genes are TRBV28 and TRBJ2-5; TRBD1 matches 9 bases. The germline V gene encodes CDR1 MDHEN and CDR2 SYDVKM. With V trimmed by 3 bases and J by 5 bases, 10 bases remained unmatched. The CDR3 spans 16 residues. The CDR3 region is CASSLFGTGISETQYF. CDR3 bases: TGTGCCAGCAGTTTGTTCGGGACAGGGATTAGCGAGACCCAGTACTTC.

This clonotype occurred many times. The genes are TRBV2 and TRBJ2-3; D is ambiguous. The V end was cut by 7 bases, the J end by 4 bases, with 9 bases between. This CDR3 is 12 amino acids long. Germline V CDR1 and CDR2: SNHLY, FYNNEI. CDR3 sequence (DNA): TGTGCCAGCAAAACCCCGCCAGATACGCAGTATTTT. It specifies CASKTPPDTQYF.

This clonotype occurred many times. The chain combines TRBV7-9 with TRBJ2-7, with 7 bases matching TRBD2. J was trimmed by 7 bases and V by 5 bases; bases with no gene match: 23. The CDR3 sequence is 18 residues long. Germline V CDR1 and CDR2: SEHNR, FQNEAQ (reference sequence). CDR3 in amino acids: CASSPPWASGHPEGEQYF. As DNA, the CDR3 is TGTGCCAGCAGCCCCCCTTGGGCTAGCGGACACCCAGAGGGGGAGCAGTACTTC.

This clonotype was counted many times. J is TRBJ2-7 and V is TRBV7-6; 7 bases map to TRBD2. The CDR3 has 17 amino acids. V was clipped by 5 bases and J by 6 bases; unmatched bases: 19. CDR1 is SGHVS, CDR2 FNYEAQ, per germline. This CDR3 reads CASSPSVSAGDLAEQYF. In DNA form, the CDR3 reads TGTGCCAGCAGCCCCTCCGTTTCCGCGGGAGACTTGGCCGAGCAGTACTTC.

This clonotype was recorded at least ten times. The chain uses TRBV6-2 or TRBV6-3 and TRBJ1-1; D unclear. The CDR3 sequence is 15 residues long. Per the germline V gene, CDR1 is MNHEY and CDR2 is SVGEGT. The ends were cut back, 0 bases at V and 3 bases at J, with 11 bases in the middle. CDR3 loop: CASSYSFNGDTEAFF. CDR3 DNA sequence: TGTGCCAGCAGTTACTCCTTTAACGGGGACACTGAAGCTTTCTTT.

This clonotype was seen at least ten times. J is TRBJ1-6 and V is TRBV3-1; D is perhaps TRBD1 (5 bases). The ends were cut back, 0 bases at V and 10 bases at J, with 16 bases in the middle. CDR3 length: 16 amino acids. Germline V gene sequence: CDR1 LGHDT, CDR2 YNNKEL (reference sequence). CDR3 nucleotides: TGTGCCAGCAGCCAAGATAGTAGGGGCGCGAGGTCACCCCTCCACTTT. This encodes CASSQDSRGARSPLHF.

This clonotype was counted at least ten times. The chain carries TRBV7-2 and TRBJ2-5; tentatively, D is TRBD1 (6 bases). This CDR3 is 15 amino acids long. V lost 5 bases, J lost 5 bases, and 18 bases lay in between. The V gene's germline CDR1 is SGHTA and CDR2 FQGNSA. This CDR3 is CASSPSLQGWETQYF. DNA for the CDR3: TGTGCCAGCAGCCCAAGTCTACAGGGTTGGGAGACCCAGTACTTC.

This clonotype was seen ten or more times. The chain has TRBV6-1 and TRBJ2-7, with D unresolved. Looked up from germline, CDR1 is MNHNS and CDR2 is SASEGT. V was shortened by 6 bases and J by 2 bases, with 5 bases between the two germline ends. The CDR3 loop spans 11 amino acids. This CDR3 is CASRATYEQYF. The CDR3, as DNA: TGTGCCAGCAGGGCCACCTACGAGCAGTACTTC.

At least ten counts were recorded for this clonotype. The rearrangement joins TRBV28 to TRBJ1-1; a weak D match, TRBD1 (6 bases). Per the germline V gene, CDR1 is MDHEN and CDR2 is SYDVKM. There are 15 residues in the CDR3. V lost 5 bases and J lost 4, with 17 bases in between. This chain's CDR3 is CASSTRDIGGTEAFF. CDR3 sequence (DNA): TGTGCCAGCAGTACACGGGACATAGGCGGCACTGAAGCTTTCTTT.

This clonotype was seen more than once but under ten times. V usage is TRBV15 and J usage is TRBJ2-7; D is unresolved. V was trimmed by 1 base and J by 2 bases, leaving 6 bases between them. This CDR3 has 13 amino acids. Germline V gene data show CDR1 as LNHNV and CDR2 as YYDKDF (reference sequence). The CDR3: CATSRALTYEQYF. CDR3 in DNA: TGTGCCACCAGCAGAGCTCTTACCTACGAGCAGTACTTC.